The 29 T cell receptor beta chains in this list originate from one sample, sequenced in a study of OX40 agonist ivuxolimab in advanced cancers. TCRdb keeps only in-frame clones here, not all; method: immunoSEQ multiplex PCR. The sample includes tens of thousands of clones, more than 75% seen only once; the top ten take approximately 4.8%. The specimen comprised CD4+ or CD8+ T cells sorted from blood, sampled in a trial of the OX40 agonist ivuxolimab. The receptors come from an adult with an advanced solid tumor such as melanoma, head and neck, liver or kidney cancer.

This clone was found once. The V gene is TRBV27, the J gene TRBJ2-2; TRBD1 agrees at 7 bases. Germline assignment: CDR1 MNHEY and CDR2 SMNVEV (reference sequence). J was trimmed by 1 base and V by 3 bases; bases with no gene match: 2. The CDR3 sequence is 15 residues long. CDR3 sequence: CASSLNRGNTGELFF. As DNA, the CDR3 is TGTGCCAGCAGTTTGAACAGGGGGAACACCGGGGAGCTGTTTTTT.

This CDR3 is CASSSRTHNEQFF. CDR3 nucleotide sequence: TGTGCCAGCAGCTCCCGGACCCACAATGAGCAGTTCTTC. The chain couples TRBV7-9 to TRBJ2-1; the D is unclear. The CDR3 is 13 residues long. V gave up 4 bases and J gave up 5 bases, with 9 bases separating them. Germline loops: CDR1 SEHNR, CDR2 FQNEAQ (reference sequence).

The chain employs TRBV4-2 and TRBJ2-1; 7 nucleotides align to TRBD2. Germline loops: CDR1 LGHNA, CDR2 YNFKEQ. The CDR3 loop spans 17 amino acids. V gave up 4 bases and J gave up 1 base; unmatched junction bases: 10. The chain's CDR3 is CASSPRAAGESYNEQFF. CDR3 nucleotides: TGTGCCAGCAGCCCACGGGCTGCGGGGGAGTCCTACAATGAGCAGTTCTTC.

The J gene is TRBJ2-2, the V gene TRBV5-4; the match to TRBD1 covers 8 bases. The germline gives CDR1 SGHNT, CDR2 YYREEE (reference sequence). This CDR3 is built from 16 residues. Losses at the gene ends were 4 bases for V and 1 base for J; bases not matched to a gene: 6. The CDR3 DNA follows: TGTGCCAGCAGCCCAGGGGGCAGGATGAACACCGGGGAGCTGTTTTTT. It codes for CASSPGGRMNTGELFF. Complete variable domain (other parts from reference TRBV5-4 and TRBJ2-2): ETGVTQSPTHLIKTRGQQVTLRCSSQSGHNTVSWYQQALGQGPQFIFQYYREEENGRGNFPPRFSGLQFPNYSSELNVNALELDDSALYLCASSPGGRMNTGELFFGEGSRLTVL.

The chain has TRBV19 and TRBJ2-5; 9 nucleotides match TRBD1. The DNA end is a closer match to TRBJ2-7, so the J assignment may be wrong. Per germline, CDR1 LNHDA and CDR2 SQIVND (reference sequence). This CDR3 contains 15 residues. The CDR3 sequence: CASSIQGQGIYEQYF. The CDR3 bases are TGTGCCAGTAGTATCCAAGGACAGGGGATCTACGAGCAGTACTTC.

This rearrangement joins TRBV21-1 to TRBJ1-5. TRBV21-1 is a recognized pseudogene. This CDR3 has 16 amino acids. The CDR3 loop is CASSGWDGYSNQPQHF. The CDR3 DNA reads TGTGCCAGCAGCGGCTGGGACGGTTATAGCAATCAGCCCCAGCATTTT.

The chain recombines TRBV6-1 with TRBJ1-1; TRBD1 might be the D (6 bases). Trimming removed 2 bases from V and 2 bases from J, with 9 bases in between. This CDR3 has 14 residues. Germline values: CDR1 MNHNS, CDR2 SASEGT. In nucleotides, the CDR3 is TGTGCCAGCAGTGAACAGGGGTCTAACACTGAAGCTTTCTTT. Translated: CASSEQGSNTEAFF.

This chain links TRBV7-9 with TRBJ1-2; perhaps TRBD1 as D (5 bases). Germline V gives CDR1 SEHNR, CDR2 FQNEAQ (reference sequence). Trimming stripped 1 base from V and 2 bases from J, with 11 bases between. This CDR3 contains 15 residues. The CDR3 spells CASSLVAGGNYGYTF. The CDR3 coding sequence is TGTGCCAGCAGCTTAGTGGCTGGGGGGAACTATGGCTACACCTTC.

The chain recombines TRBV7-2 with TRBJ1-2; D is perhaps TRBD1 (6 bases). This CDR3 region has 15 residues. The germline V gene has CDR1 SGHTA and CDR2 FQGNSA. Trimming shortened V by 1 base and J by 2 bases, and 11 bases separated the two germline ends. CDR3 residues: CASSLGTARNYGYTF. DNA of the CDR3: TGTGCCAGCAGCTTAGGGACAGCCCGAAACTATGGCTACACCTTC. The full variable domain, rest sourced from reference TRBV7-2 and TRBJ1-2, is GAGVSQSPSNKVTEKGKDVELRCDPISGHTALYWYRQSLGQGLEFLIYFQGNSAPDKSGLPSDRFSAERTGGSVSTLTIQRTQQEDSAVYLCASSLGTARNYGYTFGSGTRLTVV.

Regarding this clone: Being one base from a much bigger clone, this may be a read error. The chain has TRBV7-8 and TRBJ1-1; D is ambiguous. Trimming removed 0 bases at V and 3 bases at J, with 5 bases between. CDR3 size: 13 residues. Germline V gene data show CDR1 as SGHVS and CDR2 as FQNEAQ. The CDR3 DNA reads TGTGCCAGCAGCTTAGCGTTGGACACTGAAGCTTTCTTT. It codes for CASSLALDTEAFF.

V gene TRBV20-1 combines with J gene TRBJ2-3; no reliable D call. CDR3 size: 11 residues. The V and J ends lost 8 bases and 4 bases respectively, with 10 bases between them. Germline CDR1 and CDR2: DFQATT and SNEGSKA (reference sequence). The CDR3 coding sequence is TGCAGTTCTTTGGTGTCAGATACGCAGTATTTT. Translated: CSSLVSDTQYF.

The CDR3 DNA reads TGTGCCAGTAGCGGGAGGAGGGAAGAGACCCAGTACTTC. Its translation is CASSGRREETQYF. This chain links TRBV7-2 with TRBJ2-5; 10 nucleotides align to TRBD2. The length of the CDR3 is 13 residues. Germline lookup yields CDR1 SGHTA and CDR2 FQGNSA. V lost 9 bases, J lost 3 bases, and 4 bases stayed unmatched.

V usage is TRBV29-1 and J usage is TRBJ2-3; the match to TRBD2 covers 14 bases. Germline values: CDR1 SQVTM, CDR2 ANQGSEA. Trimming took 4 bases from V and 3 from J; bases not matched to a gene: 3. This CDR3 has 15 amino acids. This chain's CDR3 is CSVGGLAGVTDTQYF. In DNA, the CDR3 is TGCAGCGTTGGGGGACTAGCGGGAGTGACAGATACGCAGTATTTT.

V is TRBV7-9 and J is TRBJ1-2; 10 nucleotides agree with TRBD1. The CDR3 covers 14 residues. J lost 6 bases, V lost 4 bases, and 5 bases had no gene match. Germline CDR1 is SEHNR and CDR2 is FQNEAQ (reference sequence). CDR3 protein: CASSSGQGSHGYTF. Here the CDR3 DNA reads TGTGCCAGCAGCTCGGGACAGGGGAGCCATGGCTACACCTTC.

The chain employs TRBV7-3 and TRBJ2-1; TRBD2 matches at 14 bases. Germline V gene data show CDR1 as SGHTA and CDR2 as FQGTGA. Trimming at V came to 4 bases and at J to 7 bases, leaving 3 bases not matched to a gene. This CDR3 comprises 15 residues. CDR3 in amino acids: CASSSTSGRANEQFF. The CDR3 region has the DNA TGTGCCAGCAGCTCGACTAGCGGGAGGGCAAATGAGCAGTTCTTC.

The chain carries TRBV9 and TRBJ2-1; 16 nucleotides line up with TRBD2. The V gene end was trimmed by 5 bases and the J gene end by 7 bases; junction bases not matched to a gene: 6. The CDR3 has 16 residues. The germline CDR1 and CDR2 sequences are SGDLS and YYNGEE. The CDR3 nucleotides are TGTGCCAGCAGTGCCGGGACTAGCGGGAGGGCGAATGAGCAGTTCTTC. This gives the protein CASSAGTSGRANEQFF. Based on the CDR3 plus reference TRBV9 and TRBJ2-1, the full variable domain is DSGVTQTPKHLITATGQRVTLRCSPRSGDLSVYWYQQSLDQGLQFLIQYYNGEERAKGNILERFSAQQFPDLHSELNLSSLELGDSALYFCASSAGTSGRANEQFFGPGTRLTVL.

J is TRBJ2-7 and V is TRBV6-5, with a possible D match to TRBD1 (6 bases). The V gene's germline CDR1 is MNHEY and CDR2 SVGAGI. V was clipped by 0 bases and J by 1 base, with 10 bases between them. The CDR3 totals 15 residues. CDR3 residues: CASSYSQGGSYEQYF. CDR3 nucleotides: TGTGCCAGCAGTTACTCACAGGGTGGGTCCTACGAGCAGTACTTC.

V is TRBV18 and J is TRBJ2-7, with TRBD1 matching over 7 bases. Trimming cost V 3 bases and J 5 bases; bases outside gene matches: 4. Germline V gene lookup returns CDR1 KGHSH and CDR2 LQKENI. CDR3 size: 13 residues. The DNA for the CDR3 is TGTGCCAGCTCACCGGGACAGAGGCACGAGCAGTACGTC. Translated, it gives CASSPGQRHEQYV.

The chain recombines TRBV4-1 with TRBJ2-1; 8 positions agree with TRBD2. CDR3 length: 15 amino acids. V shed 3 bases and J 4 bases; nucleotides not matched to a gene: 5. The V gene's germline CDR1 is MGHRA and CDR2 YSYEKL. DNA for the CDR3: TGCGCCAGCAGCCACCGGGTAGCGGGATACAATGAGCAGTTCTTC. This gives the protein CASSHRVAGYNEQFF.

The V and J genes are TRBV7-8 and TRBJ2-2; TRBD1 matches 7 bases. CDR1 and CDR2 (germline): SGHVS, FQNEAQ. The CDR3 is 15 amino acids. V shed 3 bases, J shed 2 bases, and the junction held 3 bases outside the gene matches. The CDR3 sequence is CASSLRQGNTGELFF. The DNA for the CDR3 is TGTGCCAGCAGCTTGCGACAGGGAAACACCGGGGAGCTGTTTTTT.

This chain connects TRBV7-3 to TRBJ2-7, with 10 bases fitting TRBD2. Germline CDR1 reads SGHTA; CDR2 reads FQGTGA. The V and J ends lost 5 bases and 3 bases, in that order; junction bases with no gene match: 7. The CDR3 has 15 residues. As DNA, the CDR3 is TGTGCCAGCAGCCGAGCTGGGACTAGCGTCTACGAGCAGTACTTC. It encodes CASSRAGTSVYEQYF.

The chain links TRBV5-4 to TRBJ2-5; D ambiguous. The germline gives CDR1 SGHNT, CDR2 YYREEE (reference sequence). The CDR3 has 14 amino acids. V lost 0 bases to trimming and J lost 1 base, with 7 bases between them. As DNA, the CDR3 is TGTGCCAGCAGCTTGGCAGTGGGCCAAGAGACCCAGTACTTC. It codes for CASSLAVGQETQYF.

The chain couples TRBV5-1 to TRBJ2-3, with TRBD2 identical over 7 bases. This CDR3 spans 15 amino acids. V gave up 2 bases and J gave up 2 bases; unmatched junction bases: 5. CDR1 is SGHRS, CDR2 YFSETQ, per germline. The CDR3 nucleotides read TGCGCCAGCAGCTTTGGACTAGGAGCCACAGATACGCAGTATTTT. Its protein is CASSFGLGATDTQYF.

The V gene is TRBV19, the J gene TRBJ2-7; D is possibly TRBD2 (6 bases). Germline CDR1 is LNHDA and CDR2 is SQIVND (reference sequence). This CDR3 has 14 residues. Trimming removed 3 bases at V and 3 bases at J, with 12 bases between. CDR3 bases: TGTGCCAGTAGTATGGCCAGCGGGTACTACGAGCAGTACTTC. It specifies CASSMASGYYEQYF.

The chain is built from TRBV11-3 and TRBJ2-7, with D tentatively TRBD1 (5 bases). CDR1 and CDR2 (germline): SGHNT, YENEEA. This CDR3 is 13 amino acids long. Trimming left V 3 bases short and J 0 bases short, with 6 bases between. The DNA for the CDR3 is TGTGCCAGCAGCTTCGACAGCTCCTACGAGCAGTACGTC. The encoded protein is CASSFDSSYEQYV.

With respect to this clone: This specimen includes other DNA sequences encoding the same CDR3. This chain joins TRBV7-9 and TRBJ2-7; a weak D match, TRBD1 (5 bases). Trimming stripped 5 bases from V and 2 bases from J, with 13 bases between. Per the germline V gene, CDR1 is SEHNR and CDR2 is FQNEAQ (reference sequence). The CDR3 has 14 amino acids. The CDR3 protein is CASSTSDRAYEQYV. The DNA for the CDR3 is TGTGCCAGCAGCACATCAGACAGAGCCTACGAGCAGTACGTC.

A single count supports this clone. This chain links TRBV19 with TRBJ2-7; D perhaps matches TRBD1 (6 bases). This CDR3 has 17 residues. Germline CDR1 LNHDA, CDR2 SQIVND (reference sequence). The V end was cut by 3 bases, the J end by 3 bases, with 21 bases between. This chain's CDR3 is CASSIQVSGQQGYEQYF. CDR3 nucleotides: TGTGCCAGTAGTATTCAGGTTTCGGGACAACAAGGCTACGAGCAGTACTTC. Complete variable domain (other parts from reference TRBV19 and TRBJ2-7): DGGITQSPKYLFRKEGQNVTLSCEQNLNHDAMYWYRQDPGQGLRLIYYSQIVNDFQKGDIAEGYSVSREKKESFPLTVTSAQKNPTAFYLCASSIQVSGQQGYEQYFGPGTRLTVT.

The V call is TRBV5-1, the J call TRBJ1-4; a weak D match, TRBD1 (5 bases). CDR3 length: 15 residues. CDR1 and CDR2 from the germline V gene are SGHRS and YFSETQ. Trimming pared 3 bases from V and 0 bases from J, leaving 9 bases between. CDR3: CASSSGTATNEKLFF. DNA for the CDR3: TGCGCCAGCAGCTCGGGGACGGCAACTAATGAAAAACTGTTTTTT.

The rearrangement uses TRBV5-4 and TRBJ1-1; the D is unclear. The ends were cut back, 4 bases at V and 0 bases at J, with 7 bases in the middle. The CDR3 extends over 13 amino acids. Germline CDR1 SGHNT, CDR2 YYREEE (reference sequence). CDR3 in DNA: TGTGCCAGCAGCGGAAGAATGAACACTGAAGCTTTCTTT. Its translation is CASSGRMNTEAFF.